The count of the clone carrying this T cell receptor (beta chain) is one. As yet, its antigen is unknown. The iRepertoire nested amplicon-rescue multiplex PCR amplified TCR alpha and beta CDR3s from RNA. TCRdb independently ran MiXCR on the multiplex PCR reads; one entry per CDR3 protein. The table lists a few hundred thousand distinct CDR3 sequences, 41% of them singletons, with 12% in the top ten. The sample comes from a study of glioma-infiltrating T cells. The CDR3 spans 16 residues. Germline CDR1 and CDR2: WSHSY and SAAADI. V shed 8 bases and J shed 0 bases, with 18 bases lying between them. Study-wide findings and caveats: Gliomas, especially low-grade, showed above-expected tissue-blood divergence; non-neoplastic patients showed below.

The gene calls are TRBV10-2 and TRBJ2-3; tentatively, D is TRBD1 (5 bases). What was sequenced was glioma tissue, nonneoplastic brain tissue, or PBMCs (not recorded which). The clonotype was recovered from a human donor with low-grade glioma or glioblastoma, undergoing nonglioma brain surgery, or in good health (not recorded which). This chain's CDR3 is CASGQGGDTSTDTQYF. Here the CDR3 DNA reads TGCGCCAGCGGGCAGGGTGGCGACACTAGCACAGATACGCAGTATTTT.